The present T cell receptor beta chain was sequenced within a study of cytomegalovirus exposure and HLA in healthy donors. Per germline, CDR1 ENHRY and CDR2 SYGVKD. The CDR3 totals 15 residues. The V gene end was trimmed by 6 bases and the J gene end by 8 bases; junction bases not matched to a gene: 10. The PCR employed 60 Vbeta primers together with 13 Jbeta primers. Using immunoSEQ multiplex PCR, the repertoire was profiled, and TCRdb retains in-frame clones only, with some absent. The sample carries 120,000 to 150,000 clones, roughly 73% recorded once. This chain joins TRBV10-3 and TRBJ2-1, with TRBD2 matching over 10 bases. This clonotype was obtained from a woman in her thirties or forties in good health and CMV-seronegative. The specimen was PBMCs. In DNA, the CDR3 is TGTGCCATCAGCCCCGGGACAGCGGGGGGGGATGAGCAGTTCTTC. Its protein is CAISPGTAGGDEQFF.